Here is one TCR beta chain with its context. Original methodology: Quantification of nucleated cells was approximated via reference gene primer amplification. Assay used: immunoSEQ multiplex PCR; TCRdb lists only in-frame clones, some missing. For V, J and clone size, that table is used; D and trimming come from the DNA. The profile covers nearly 55,000 clones, with about three quarters appearing a single time and 15% taken by the ten largest. The CDR3 is 15 amino acids. V was shortened by 0 bases and J by 1 base, with 12 bases between the two germline ends. The V gene's germline CDR1 is GTSNPN and CDR2 SVGIG (reference sequence). The sample is drawn from a study of blood T cell repertoires in COVID-19. Overall study: The origin of the acute and convalescent COVID-19 samples was the United States, Italy and Spain. Nucleic acid was either cDNA or gDNA, and it came from T cells, B-cell-depleted T cells, or PBMCs.

The receptor was isolated from a human donor with active or convalescent COVID-19. The donor label of this sample is uncertain. The chain carries TRBV30 and TRBJ1-1; D may be TRBD1 (6 bases). Sequencing used peripheral blood. The DNA of the CDR3 is TGTGCCTGGAGTGTACCCGGGACACCGAACACTGAAGCTTTCTTT. This codes for CAWSVPGTPNTEAFF. The full variable domain, in which reference TRBV30 and TRBJ1-1 provide the parts outside the CDR3, is SQTIHQWPATLVQPVGSPLSLECTVEGTSNPNLYWYRQAAGRGLQLLFYSVGIGQISSEVPQNLSASRPQDRQFILSSKKLLLSDSGFYLCAWSVPGTPNTEAFFGQGTRLTVV.